This T cell receptor (beta chain) was identified during a study of radiation and T cells in renal cell carcinoma. Overall study findings and caveats: Baseline intratumoral clonotype presence is unknown without pretreatment biopsies.

About this clone itself: As yet, its antigen is unknown.

The time point here: blood 4 weeks post-SBRT, at nephrectomy. Sample treatment: 15 Gy SBRT to primary tumor, nephrectomy 4 weeks later. Nephrectomy followed 15 Gy stereotactic body radiation by 4 weeks. After SBRT, blood was collected at 2 and 4 weeks, plus baseline. The patient's renal cell carcinoma had clear cell pathology. TCRdb's table, derived via immunoSEQ multiplex PCR, lists solely in-frame clones and lacks some. The data hold around 170,000 clones, with about 85% observed a single time. This CDR3 has 14 amino acids. Deletions cut 2 bases from V and 6 bases from J, with 16 bases between. Germline CDR1 reads GTSNPN; CDR2 reads SVGIG (reference sequence).

The source material was blood, sampled from a patient whose treatment included radiotherapy and nephrectomy. This TCR was recovered from a woman in her forties or fifties with renal cell carcinoma. This sequence joins TRBV30 and TRBJ1-1, with a weak D call TRBD1 (5 bases). The CDR3, as DNA: TGTGCCTGGAGTATTGGGGGACCCATTTCTGAAGCTTTCTTT. Amino acid sequence: CAWSIGGPISEAFF.